This T cell receptor (beta chain) is drawn from a study of T cell responses to AZD1222 COVID-19 vaccine (dated by TCRdb to about 2021). Study-level background: A total of about 250 trial participants underwent TCR sequencing, of whom 207 had received two doses of AZD1222 and approximately 25 had received two doses of the MenACWY control vaccine. Trial participants were enrolled by age into 18-55, 56-69 and 70-plus year subgroups, with roughly 160, 29 and 62 TCR-sequenced participants respectively. Study-level results and caveats: A significant rise in spike-specific TCR breadth and depth was observed after two AZD1222 doses relative to day 0 and relative to MenACWY recipients. Participants were mostly white British, with more females than males. The authors suggested clonal diversity may have been underestimated. The 56-69-year group was small, and its depth increase did not reach significance, likely because of low power. Vaccine-associated CD4 TCRs spanned the whole spike protein, with dominant responses in regions 160-218 and 743-854. Only five to seven AZD1222 recipients were SARS-CoV-2 seropositive at baseline, limiting conclusions about previously exposed vaccinees. No day 14 peak-response samples were available, so repertoires were characterized only after the peak T cell response. Nearly half of unique spike-specific TCRs reportedly recognized epitopes outside regions mutated in the B.1.351 and B.1.1.7 variants.

In regard to this clone: What antigen it recognizes has not been identified. No quality values exist for individual bases; no much larger clone is one base distant.

This specimen's time point label, per the study, means: about 28 days (+/-7) after the second vaccine dose. AZD1222 recipients whose second dose came at about 4 weeks and those whose second dose came at about 12 weeks were combined into one group, since spike-specific TCR depth and breadth did not differ between the two schedules. Vaccinee samples were obtained from the UK trials COV001 and COV002, which included a single-blind randomized controlled phase 2/3 trial of AZD1222 (ChAdOx1 nCoV-19) in healthy adults. For TCRbeta chain sequencing, PBMC samples from trial participants were taken at day 0 and at day 28 after the second dose. The germline V gene (reference sequence) yields SEHNR for CDR1 and FQNEAQ for CDR2. The cysteine opens and the phenylalanine closes a CDR3 of 13 amino acids. Here the CDR3 DNA is all that survives: 39 bases in frame from base 1. V loses 5 bases, J loses 8 bases, and the germline ends lie 13 bases apart.

The CDR3 regions of human TCRbeta chains were analyzed by immunosequencing. On the study's bioinformatics: TCRs in the repertoires were compared against a reference library of SARS-CoV-2-specific TCRs that had been generated with the MIRA antigen-specificity platform. Breadth was defined as the fraction of unique TCRs that were SARS-CoV-2-associated, and depth was defined as the fraction of total T cells that were SARS-CoV-2-associated. Using the MIRA data, every spike-specific TCR was mapped to the spike region that the TCR reacted to and assigned to either a CD4 or a CD8 class. Log10-transformed breadth and depth values were compared by one-way ANOVA with Sidak's multiple comparisons tests. TCRdb limited this immuneACCESS table to in-frame rearrangements with V and J called. A share of clones is missing; checked studies link under half to unresolved V genes, and the rest is unexplained. The V and J calls and clone size come from that table; D and trimming were worked out from the DNA. Here the sample has about 130,000 clones; 90% to 95% occur a single time. The ten biggest clones cover roughly 7.1% of the sample.

The chain employs TRBV7-9 and TRBJ1-5; TRBD1 is perhaps the D gene, given 6 matching bases. The receptor was derived from an adult who received the AZD1222 COVID-19 vaccine. The sequences come from peripheral blood, collected 28 days after the second AZD1222 dose. The DNA reads TGTGCCAGCAGCCTCAACAGGGCAGAGCCCCAGCATTTT. This sequence encodes CASSLNRAEPQHF.